This TCR beta chain is from a study of resident and recirculating memory T cells in vitiligo. Study-wide results and limits: Non-conserved TCRs across sites and patients suggested distinct clones per lesion.

This clone has a single count. The antigen remains unidentified. The table came from immunoSEQ multiplex PCR; TCRdb's copy has only in-frame clones and leaves some out. This sample yields around 70,000 clones, of which approximately 93% are seen a single time; roughly 5% belongs to the top ten. Germline V lookup: CDR1 MDHEN, CDR2 SYDVKM. The CDR3 is made up of 11 amino acids. The germline V and J ends were trimmed by 7 bases and 8 bases, with 11 bases remaining between them. Sample: blood. J is TRBJ1-2 and V is TRBV28; a possible D gene is TRBD1 (6 bases). This sequence originates from a male donor with vitiligo. CDR3 amino acids: CASTQGNGYTF. The DNA for the CDR3 is TGTGCCAGCACCCAGGGGAACGGCTACACCTTC.